The next 13 T cell receptor beta chains were all read from a single sample in a study of shared clonotypes between healthy human individuals. Assay: immunoSEQ multiplex PCR; the TCRdb copy retains only in-frame clones and omits some. The sample contains millions of clones, roughly 92% of which appear only once. Sample: naive CD4+ T cells sorted from blood. The subset is: CD45RA+ positively selected. All receptors come from a man between 18 and 29 years old in good health.

Concerning this clone itself: This specimen includes other DNA sequences encoding the same CDR3. The chain joins TRBV7-2 to TRBJ2-3; possibly TRBD2 for D (6 bases). V was clipped by 4 bases and J by 0 bases, with 8 bases between them. The CDR3 runs 14 residues. Germline CDR1 SGHTA, CDR2 FQGNSA. CDR3 loop: CASSSSGSTDTQYF. CDR3 in DNA: TGTGCCAGCAGCTCCAGCGGGAGCACAGATACGCAGTATTTT.

The chain is built from TRBV25-1 and TRBJ1-1; TRBD1 is a possible D gene (6 bases). The CDR3 spans 18 residues. Per germline, CDR1 MGHDK and CDR2 SYGVNS. V lost 7 bases to trimming and J lost 0 bases, with 24 bases between them. The CDR3 DNA reads TGTGCCAGCAAACACGCCCCGGGACAAGGAGACATGAACACTGAAGCTTTCTTT. Its protein is CASKHAPGQGDMNTEAFF.

The genes are TRBV5-4 and TRBJ1-2; 9 bases match TRBD1. In germline, CDR1 is SGHNT, CDR2 YYREEE (reference sequence). The V segment lost 2 bases and the J segment 7 bases; nucleotides outside the gene matches: 15. The CDR3 totals 17 residues. The CDR3 sequence is CASSLTGWGQGAGGYTF. In nucleotides, the CDR3 is TGTGCCAGCAGCTTAACGGGGTGGGGACAGGGCGCCGGTGGCTACACCTTC. Full variable domain (missing parts from reference TRBV5-4 and TRBJ1-2): ETGVTQSPTHLIKTRGQQVTLRCSSQSGHNTVSWYQQALGQGPQFIFQYYREEENGRGNFPPRFSGLQFPNYSSELNVNALELDDSALYLCASSLTGWGQGAGGYTFGSGTRLTVV.

V gene TRBV4-3 combines with J gene TRBJ1-2; maybe TRBD1 (5 bases). V was pared by 1 base and J by 2 bases, with 11 bases between. This CDR3 is built from 15 residues. CDR1 and CDR2 (germline): LGHNA, YSLEER. The CDR3 protein is CASSQAPPGNYGYTF. Written as DNA, the CDR3 is TGCGCCAGCAGCCAAGCCCCCCCAGGGAACTATGGCTACACCTTC.

The chain carries TRBV30 and TRBJ2-5; 11 nucleotides line up with TRBD2. In germline, CDR1 is GTSNPN, CDR2 SVGIG (reference sequence). After removal of 5 bases from V and 0 bases from J, the junction contained 20 bases not matched to a gene. CDR3 length: 20 amino acids. CDR3 sequence: CAWRDLSTSGGHYDQETQYF. The CDR3 region has the DNA TGTGCCTGGCGTGACCTTTCAACTAGCGGGGGCCACTACGACCAAGAGACCCAGTACTTC.

The chain carries TRBV18 and TRBJ2-7, with 7 bases lining up with TRBD2. Germline V CDR1 and CDR2: KGHSH, LQKENI. The CDR3 is made up of 15 amino acids. Losses at the gene ends were 2 bases for V and 3 bases for J; bases not matched to a gene: 7. The CDR3 DNA reads as TGTGCCAGCTCACCATTCGCGGGAGAAGACTACGAGCAGTACTTC. As protein: CASSPFAGEDYEQYF.

This chain uses TRBV28 with TRBJ2-7; TRBD2 agrees at 12 bases. V was pared by 5 bases and J by 2 bases, with 13 bases of the junction left unmatched. CDR3 length: 18 residues. Germline V gives CDR1 MDHEN, CDR2 SYDVKM. This CDR3 reads CASSAASLAGGTTYEQYF. In nucleotides, the CDR3 is TGTGCCAGCAGTGCTGCTTCGCTAGCGGGGGGGACTACCTACGAGCAGTACTTC.

This chain links TRBV9 with TRBJ1-2; D is perhaps TRBD1 (5 bases). The germline V gene encodes CDR1 SGDLS and CDR2 YYNGEE. Trimming removed 5 bases at V and 2 bases at J, with 13 bases between. This CDR3 comprises 14 residues. The chain's CDR3 is CASRQGGGNYGYTF. The CDR3 DNA sequence: TGTGCCAGCAGGCAGGGAGGAGGGAACTATGGCTACACCTTC.

The chain carries TRBV7-9 and TRBJ2-3; unclear D gene. Germline V gives CDR1 SEHNR, CDR2 FQNEAQ (reference sequence). This CDR3 region has 15 residues. Trimming removed 8 bases at V and 2 bases at J, with 17 bases between. DNA for the CDR3: TGTGCCAGCGTTTCCTCTGGCGGACCCACAGATACGCAGTATTTT. This codes for CASVSSGGPTDTQYF.

The gene calls are TRBV5-1 and TRBJ2-3; D uncertain. V gave up 0 bases and J gave up 1 base, with 12 bases separating them. CDR1 is SGHRS, CDR2 YFSETQ, per germline. The CDR3 extends over 16 amino acids. CDR3 sequence (DNA): TGCGCCAGCAGCTTGGCCATGGGGAAGGGCACAGATACGCAGTATTTT. Its translation: CASSLAMGKGTDTQYF.

Points on this clone: Other DNA sequences of this sample code for an identical CDR3. This rearrangement joins TRBV30 to TRBJ2-7, with a weak D call TRBD1 (5 bases). The CDR3 length is 11 residues. Per the germline V gene, CDR1 is GTSNPN and CDR2 is SVGIG (reference sequence). Between the trimmed V and J ends, which lost 4 bases and 3 bases, there was a span of 7 bases. CDR3 sequence reads: CAWTGNYEQYF. CDR3 DNA: TGTGCCTGGACAGGGAACTACGAGCAGTACTTC.

V gene TRBV30 combines with J gene TRBJ2-2; unclear D gene. CDR3 length: 14 amino acids. V lost 4 bases and J 1 base, leaving 10 bases between the germline ends. CDR1 is GTSNPN, CDR2 SVGIG, per germline (reference sequence). This CDR3 reads CAWTPLMNTGELFF. The DNA of the CDR3 is TGTGCCTGGACGCCACTGATGAACACCGGGGAGCTGTTTTTT.

The rearrangement links TRBV5-1 to TRBJ2-2, with D unclear. The CDR3 loop spans 14 amino acids. Between the trimmed V and J ends, which lost 5 bases and 5 bases, there was a span of 13 bases. In germline, CDR1 is SGHRS, CDR2 YFSETQ. Written as DNA, the CDR3 is TGCGCCAGCAGATGGGCGGAGCTTACCGGGGAGCTGTTTTTT. Protein: CASRWAELTGELFF.